This T cell receptor beta chain was sequenced in a study of CD8 T cells in ankylosing spondylitis. Study results and limitations: Researchers reportedly found disease-linked clones significantly enriched in matched ankylosing spondylitis synovial fluid.

This clonotype was detected only a few times. No antigen is known for it. Quantitative 5'-RACE with molecular barcodes was used to make the TCR beta libraries. TCRdb fed the 5' RACE reads into MiXCR, producing one record per CDR3 protein. The data show some 350,000 distinct CDR3 sequences, roughly 14% seen once. Trimming removed 5 bases from V and 2 bases from J, with 13 bases in between. The V gene's germline CDR1 is SGHTA and CDR2 FQGNSA. The CDR3 totals 16 residues. This clonotype originated in a male donor with ankylosing spondylitis or in good health (not recorded which). The gene calls are TRBV7-2 and TRBJ2-6; D might be TRBD1 or TRBD2, each matching 5 bases. Sequences were obtained from blood, either unsorted or a sorted T cell fraction (not recorded which). This CDR3 is CASSIPRGAGANVLTF. DNA for the CDR3: TGTGCCAGCAGCATTCCTAGGGGAGCTGGGGCCAACGTCCTGACTTTC.